Listed below are T cell receptor beta chains from one sample, sequenced in a study of radiation and T cells in renal cell carcinoma. This table comes from immunoSEQ multiplex PCR, and its TCRdb copy is limited to in-frame clones, with some not included. The sample records approximately 150,000 clones, around 88% being singletons. The sequencing used blood, collected from a patient whose treatment included radiotherapy and nephrectomy. The receptors shown here come from a woman aged 45-59 years with renal cell carcinoma. CDR3s include the opening cysteine and the closing phenylalanine or tryptophan. Each record gives: J gene, clone size, D gene, V gene, CDR3 protein, CDR3 DNA. A D gene is named only where the DNA matches it firmly. Not all rows give a size; the values are once, few, many and, for expanded clones, a class.

j_gene: TRBJ1-5; abundance: NA; d_gene: NA; v_gene: TRBV28; CDR3aa: CASRAGNQPQHF; CDR3nt: TGTGCCAGCAGGGCGGGAAATCAGCCCCAGCATTTT
j_gene: TRBJ2-7; abundance: NA; d_gene: NA; v_gene: TRBV5-1; CDR3aa: CASSLASDGYYEQYF; CDR3nt: TGCGCCAGCAGCTTGGCCAGCGACGGCTACTACGAGCAGTACTTC
j_gene: TRBJ1-4; abundance: NA; d_gene: NA; v_gene: TRBV7-3; CDR3aa: CASSPNGRPNEKLFF; CDR3nt: TGTGCCAGCAGCCCAAACGGGCGGCCTAATGAAAAACTGTTTTTT
j_gene: TRBJ1-2; abundance: NA; d_gene: NA; v_gene: TRBV29-1; CDR3aa: CSVEYYGYTF; CDR3nt: TGCAGCGTTGAATATTATGGCTACACCTTC
j_gene: TRBJ2-7; abundance: NA; d_gene: NA; v_gene: TRBV6-1; CDR3aa: CASSEGRGTFLTYEQYF; CDR3nt: TGTGCCAGCAGTGAAGGGAGGGGCACTTTTCTTACCTACGAGCAGTACTTC
j_gene: TRBJ2-2; abundance: once; d_gene: NA; v_gene: TRBV19; CDR3aa: CASTTLLGRIRTGELFF; CDR3nt: TGTGCCAGTACCACTCTACTTGGGCGGATCCGAACCGGGGAGCTGTTTTTT
j_gene: TRBJ1-1; abundance: NA; d_gene: TRBD1; v_gene: TRBV9; CDR3aa: CASSVVGTGGTEAFF; CDR3nt: TGTGCCAGCAGCGTAGTGGGGACAGGGGGCACTGAAGCTTTCTTT
j_gene: TRBJ1-1; abundance: NA; d_gene: NA; v_gene: TRBV25-1; CDR3aa: CASTPGIRNTEAFF; CDR3nt: TGTGCCAGCACCCCAGGGATCCGGAACACTGAAGCTTTCTTT
j_gene: TRBJ1-4; abundance: NA; d_gene: NA; v_gene: TRBV15; CDR3aa: CATSPRATTNEKLFF; CDR3nt: TGTGCCACCAGCCCAAGAGCCACAACTAATGAAAAACTGTTTTTT
j_gene: TRBJ1-2; abundance: NA; d_gene: TRBD1; v_gene: TRBV23-1; CDR3aa: CATQTPDGTGGSLDYGYTF; CDR3nt: TGCGCCACCCAAACGCCCGATGGGACAGGGGGCAGTTTGGACTATGGCTACACCTTC
j_gene: TRBJ2-6; abundance: NA; d_gene: NA; v_gene: TRBV5-6; CDR3aa: CASSLQGSGANVLTF; CDR3nt: TGTGCCAGCAGCCTCCAGGGTTCTGGGGCCAACGTCCTGACTTTC
j_gene: TRBJ1-1; abundance: NA; d_gene: TRBD1; v_gene: TRBV7-9; CDR3aa: CASSPGQGRYTEAFF; CDR3nt: TGTGCCAGCAGCCCTGGACAGGGCCGTTACACTGAAGCTTTCTTT
j_gene: TRBJ2-2; abundance: NA; d_gene: NA; v_gene: TRBV5-1; CDR3aa: CASSLEASLVGELFF; CDR3nt: TGCGCCAGCAGCTTGGAGGCTAGCTTGGTCGGGGAGCTGTTTTTT
j_gene: TRBJ1-1; abundance: NA; d_gene: NA; v_gene: TRBV29-1; CDR3aa: CSVDQVWLRNTEAFF; CDR3nt: TGCAGCGTTGATCAGGTCTGGCTTAGGAACACTGAAGCTTTCTTT
j_gene: TRBJ2-7; abundance: NA; d_gene: NA; v_gene: TRBV7-9; CDR3aa: CASSLGGLAQEQYF; CDR3nt: TGTGCCAGCAGCTTAGGCGGGCTAGCGCAAGAGCAGTACTTC
j_gene: TRBJ1-1; abundance: few; d_gene: NA; v_gene: TRBV5-8; CDR3aa: CASPLGTGEERSTEAFF; CDR3nt: TGTGCCAGCCCCCTAGGCACGGGTGAGGAACGGAGCACTGAAGCTTTCTTT
j_gene: TRBJ1-2; abundance: NA; d_gene: TRBD1; v_gene: TRBV5-6; CDR3aa: CASSLGTGYEFGYTF; CDR3nt: TGTGCCAGCAGCTTAGGGACAGGGTACGAGTTTGGCTACACCTTC
j_gene: TRBJ1-2; abundance: NA; d_gene: NA; v_gene: TRBV28; CDR3aa: CASSLVIGSVIGYTF; CDR3nt: TGTGCCAGCAGTTTAGTAATTGGGTCAGTGATCGGCTACACCTTC
j_gene: TRBJ2-2; abundance: NA; d_gene: NA; v_gene: TRBV5-1; CDR3aa: CASSPPVSETGELFF; CDR3nt: TGCGCCAGCAGCCCGCCCGTTAGCGAAACCGGGGAGCTGTTTTTT
j_gene: TRBJ2-2; abundance: NA; d_gene: TRBD1; v_gene: TRBV7-2; CDR3aa: CASSFQGAHRTGELFF; CDR3nt: TGTGCCAGCAGCTTTCAGGGGGCGCATCGCACCGGGGAGCTGTTTTTT
j_gene: TRBJ1-5; abundance: NA; d_gene: NA; v_gene: TRBV7-8; CDR3aa: CASSLAVGGGQPQHF; CDR3nt: TGTGCCAGCAGCTTAGCTGTAGGGGGGGGTCAGCCCCAGCATTTT
j_gene: TRBJ1-1; abundance: NA; d_gene: NA; v_gene: TRBV7-8; CDR3aa: CASSLVGRAFF; CDR3nt: TGTGCCAGCAGCTTAGTCGGCAGAGCTTTCTTT
j_gene: TRBJ2-7; abundance: NA; d_gene: TRBD1; v_gene: TRBV5-1; CDR3aa: CASSLDGTASYEQYF; CDR3nt: TGCGCCAGCAGCTTGGATGGGACAGCCTCCTACGAGCAGTACTTC
j_gene: TRBJ2-5; abundance: NA; d_gene: TRBD1; v_gene: TRBV29-1; CDR3aa: CSVDEGPDRVETQYF; CDR3nt: TGCAGCGTTGATGAGGGGCCCGACAGGGTAGAGACCCAGTACTTC
j_gene: TRBJ1-1; abundance: NA; d_gene: TRBD1; v_gene: TRBV10-2; CDR3aa: CASSEMGQGGKGNTEAFF; CDR3nt: TGCGCCAGCAGTGAGATGGGACAGGGGGGAAAAGGGAACACTGAAGCTTTCTTT
j_gene: TRBJ2-1; abundance: NA; d_gene: TRBD2; v_gene: TRBV7-2; CDR3aa: CASSLSPGGYNEQFF; CDR3nt: TGTGCCAGCAGCTTATCCCCGGGGGGGTACAATGAGCAGTTCTTC
j_gene: TRBJ2-7; abundance: once; d_gene: NA; v_gene: TRBV4-1; CDR3aa: CASSQAGDPYEQYF; CDR3nt: TGCGCCAGCAGCCAAGCAGGAGATCCCTACGAGCAGTACTTC
j_gene: TRBJ1-1; abundance: NA; d_gene: NA; v_gene: TRBV5-1; CDR3aa: CASRKDTDTEAFF; CDR3nt: TGCGCCAGCAGAAAAGACACAGACACTGAAGCTTTCTTT
j_gene: TRBJ1-1; abundance: NA; d_gene: NA; v_gene: TRBV19; CDR3aa: CASRPEKLTRKNSRLGTEAFF; CDR3nt: TGTGCCAGTAGACCCGAGAAACTCACCCGGAAAAACAGTCGGCTTGGGACTGAAGCTTTCTTT
j_gene: TRBJ2-3; abundance: NA; d_gene: NA; v_gene: TRBV7-9; CDR3aa: CASSPWKGADTQYF; CDR3nt: TGTGCCAGCAGCCCGTGGAAAGGAGCAGATACGCAGTATTTT
j_gene: TRBJ2-5; abundance: NA; d_gene: TRBD2; v_gene: TRBV2; CDR3aa: CASSDSTSGSRQYF; CDR3nt: TGTGCCAGCAGTGACAGCACTAGCGGGAGTAGGCAGTACTTC
j_gene: TRBJ1-2; abundance: NA; d_gene: TRBD1; v_gene: TRBV28; CDR3aa: CASSSPTGSSYGYTF; CDR3nt: TGTGCCAGCAGTTCTCCGACAGGGAGTTCATATGGCTACACCTTC
j_gene: TRBJ2-3; abundance: NA; d_gene: NA; v_gene: TRBV5-6; CDR3aa: CASSLLTGGGSGTDTQYF; CDR3nt: TGTGCCAGCAGCTTGCTAACTGGCGGAGGGAGCGGGACAGATACGCAGTATTTT
j_gene: TRBJ1-1; abundance: NA; d_gene: NA; v_gene: TRBV9; CDR3aa: CASSEWDKMNTEAFF; CDR3nt: TGTGCCAGCAGCGAATGGGACAAAATGAACACTGAAGCTTTCTTT